This entry concerns a single TCR beta chain. These data come from a study of early stage breast cancer tumors. As for the study in general: Approximately 9.4-fold was the mean read coverage per sample.

Produced via immunoSEQ multiplex PCR; TCRdb's table is partial and in-frame only. The sample yields 10,000 to 11,000 clones, around 72% seen once. V lost 4 bases and J lost 4; bases outside the gene matches: 13. This CDR3 spans 17 amino acids. Germline V gives CDR1 PRHDT, CDR2 FYEKMQ (reference sequence). This chain uses TRBV13 with TRBJ2-1; 7 bases are a match to TRBD2. The origin of this receptor is a person between 65 and 79 years old with breast cancer. The source material was breast tumor tissue. The CDR3 spells CASSWFRGSGTYNEQFF. CDR3 nucleotides: TGTGCCAGCAGCTGGTTTCGAGGGAGCGGGACTTACAATGAGCAGTTCTTC.